This T cell receptor (beta chain) is from a study of early T cells in non-severe SARS-CoV-2 infection. At the level of the study: Sequencing of bulk RNA from unsorted whole blood was done, without chain pairing.

The TCR library protocol was used to attach unique molecular identifiers. These identifiers were attached to individual cDNA molecules. MiXCR was run by TCRdb on the 5' RACE reads, yielding one entry per CDR3 protein. The table includes some 77,000 distinct CDR3 sequences, around 10% detected once. V shed 6 bases and J shed 8 bases, with 11 bases lying between them. Germline CDR1 and CDR2: ENHRY and SYGVKD. The CDR3 has 12 amino acids. This clonotype was counted ten times or more. Its antigen is undetermined. Study outcomes and limitations: Clonotype matching in VDJdb favored anti-spike CD8 responses and did not capture private and CD4 specificities.

The sequences come from whole blood, collected at baseline. The V gene is TRBV10-3, the J gene TRBJ2-1, with D possibly matching TRBD2 (5 bases). This receptor was taken from an adult who was a healthcare worker with PCR-confirmed SARS-CoV-2 infection or an uninfected control (not recorded which). The donor label of this sample is uncertain. The CDR3: CAISPAGDEQFF. The CDR3 DNA sequence: TGTGCCATCAGCCCCGCCGGGGATGAGCAGTTCTTC.